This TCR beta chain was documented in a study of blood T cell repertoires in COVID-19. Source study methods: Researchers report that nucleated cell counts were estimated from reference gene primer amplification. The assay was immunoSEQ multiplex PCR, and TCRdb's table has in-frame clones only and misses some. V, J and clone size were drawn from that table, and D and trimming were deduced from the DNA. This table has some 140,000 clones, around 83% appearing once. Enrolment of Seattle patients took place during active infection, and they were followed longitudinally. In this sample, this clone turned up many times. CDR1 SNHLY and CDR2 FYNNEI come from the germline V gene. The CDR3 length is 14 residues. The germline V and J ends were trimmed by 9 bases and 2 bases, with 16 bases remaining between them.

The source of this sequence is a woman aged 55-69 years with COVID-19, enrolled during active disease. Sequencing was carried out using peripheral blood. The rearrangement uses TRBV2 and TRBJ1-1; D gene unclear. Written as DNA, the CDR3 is TGTGCCAGTTCCCGGTACAGTTCAAACACTGAAGCTTTCTTT. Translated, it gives CASSRYSSNTEAFF.